Each of the 16 T cell receptor beta chains below was sequenced from the same sample in a study of shared clonotypes between healthy human individuals. Using immunoSEQ multiplex PCR, the repertoire was profiled, and TCRdb retains in-frame clones only, with some absent. The sample shows 2,500,000 or so clones, approximately 90% of them seen only once. The source material was naive CD4+ T cells from PBMCs. Subset described: CD45RA+ positively selected. Receptor source: a man younger than 35 in good health. Some clones in this sample may be carry-over from other donors' samples.

The chain has TRBV29-1 and TRBJ2-3, with a possible D match to TRBD1 (5 bases). V was trimmed by 7 bases and J by 6 bases, leaving 23 bases between them. CDR3 length equals 15 residues. Germline V CDR1 and CDR2: SQVTM, ANQGSEA. The CDR3 reads CSAPFVGAFRDTQYF. CDR3 sequence (DNA): TGCAGCGCCCCTTTCGTAGGGGCCTTCAGGGATACGCAGTATTTT.

V and J are TRBV11-2 and TRBJ2-1; a possible D gene is TRBD2 (6 bases). The CDR3 has 18 amino acids. V was trimmed by 1 base and J by 4 bases, leaving 20 bases between them. The V gene's germline CDR1 is SGHAT and CDR2 FQNNGV. DNA of the CDR3: TGTGCCAGCAGCTTAGTAAGTCTAGCGCAAAGGGGTTACAATGAGCAGTTCTTC. Protein sequence: CASSLVSLAQRGYNEQFF.

V is TRBV7-3 and J is TRBJ2-7, with TRBD2 identical over 9 bases. CDR3 length equals 14 residues. V was pared by 1 base and J by 7 bases, with 5 bases of the junction left unmatched. Germline CDR1 SGHTA, CDR2 FQGTGA. CDR3 loop: CASSLMPLAGEQYF. The DNA of the CDR3 is TGTGCCAGCAGCTTAATGCCCCTAGCGGGGGAGCAGTACTTC.

As for this clone: Different DNA sequences within this sample yield the same CDR3. CDR3 residues: CASSLPGQGSYEQYF. DNA of the CDR3: TGTGCCAGCAGTTTACCGGGACAGGGCTCCTACGAGCAGTACTTC. This chain connects TRBV6-1 to TRBJ2-7; 9 bases agree with TRBD1. From germline, CDR1 is MNHNS and CDR2 SASEGT. The CDR3 loop spans 15 amino acids. The junction had 5 bases not matched to a gene; V was cut back by 5 bases and J by 0 bases.

The chain has TRBV19 and TRBJ2-2; 13 bases fit TRBD2. The ends lost 7 bases at V and 7 bases at J; junction bases unmatched: 9. The CDR3 runs 16 residues. The germline CDR1 and CDR2 sequences are LNHDA and SQIVND (reference sequence). CDR3 loop: CASTVRTSGRGGELFF. CDR3 sequence (DNA): TGTGCCAGTACCGTCAGGACTAGCGGGAGAGGCGGGGAGCTGTTTTTT.

V usage is TRBV5-1 and J usage is TRBJ1-2, with D maybe TRBD1 (5 bases). The CDR3 is 13 residues long. Germline V CDR1 and CDR2: SGHRS, YFSETQ. The V and J ends lost 4 bases and 8 bases respectively, with 15 bases between them. CDR3: CASSQGAGLGYTF. The CDR3 bases are TGCGCCAGCAGCCAGGGCGCAGGGTTAGGCTACACCTTC.

The rearrangement joins TRBV11-3 to TRBJ2-1; TRBD2 might be the D (5 bases). V shed 6 bases and J shed 6 bases, with 9 bases lying between them. Germline V gene lookup returns CDR1 SGHNT and CDR2 YENEEA. The CDR3 covers 12 residues. As DNA, the CDR3 is TGTGCCAGCAGGGGTACTAGCAATGAGCAGTTCTTC. Translation: CASRGTSNEQFF.

The chain recombines TRBV6-1 with TRBJ2-3; D is perhaps TRBD2 (6 bases). CDR3 length equals 12 residues. V lost 6 bases and J 5 bases, leaving 9 bases between the germline ends. Per the germline V gene, CDR1 is MNHNS and CDR2 is SASEGT. The CDR3: CASSRGKDTQYF. The CDR3 DNA follows: TGTGCCAGCAGCCGGGGGAAAGATACGCAGTATTTT.

This rearrangement joins TRBV29-1 to TRBJ2-7; D not certain. This CDR3 is built from 11 residues. Germline CDR1 reads SQVTM; CDR2 reads ANQGSEA. V lost 1 base and J 3 bases, leaving 4 bases between the germline ends. CDR3 DNA sequence: TGCAGCGTTGAAGTTCGCTACGAGCAGTACTTC. As protein: CSVEVRYEQYF.

J is TRBJ2-1 and V is TRBV7-9, with D unresolved. This CDR3 is 14 amino acids long. V was pared by 5 bases and J by 4 bases, with 12 bases between. CDR1 SEHNR and CDR2 FQNEAQ come from the germline V gene (reference sequence). The CDR3 bases are TGTGCCAGCAGCCCCGGCCAGGAGTACAATGAGCAGTTCTTC. Translation: CASSPGQEYNEQFF.

The CDR3 loop reads CASSLAGGTEAFF. For the CDR3, the DNA is TGTGCCAGCTCACTTGCGGGGGGCACTGAAGCTTTCTTT. The J gene is TRBJ1-1, the V gene TRBV18; TRBD1 might be the D (5 bases). This CDR3 has 13 amino acids. Germline V gene lookup returns CDR1 KGHSH and CDR2 LQKENI. The germline V and J ends were trimmed by 4 bases and 4 bases, with 10 bases remaining between them.

The DNA for the CDR3 is TGCGCCAGCAGCTCGCCGAACAGCAGCTCTCGGGGCTATGGCTACACCTTC. As protein: CASSSPNSSSRGYGYTF. The rearrangement joins TRBV5-1 to TRBJ1-2, with unresolved D. V was shortened by 3 bases and J by 4 bases, with 22 bases between the two germline ends. The germline V gene encodes CDR1 SGHRS and CDR2 YFSETQ. The CDR3 is 17 amino acids.

The chain uses TRBV7-2 and TRBJ2-7; D possibly corresponds to TRBD1 (6 bases). Deletions cut 5 bases from V and 3 bases from J, with 23 bases between. The CDR3 is 17 residues long. Germline CDR1 reads SGHTA; CDR2 reads FQGNSA. The CDR3 nucleotides are TGTGCCAGCAGCCCCAGTCGCGGGCAGGGGAATCGCTACGAGCAGTACTTC. It yields the protein CASSPSRGQGNRYEQYF. Looking up the rest from reference TRBV7-2 and TRBJ2-7 gives the full variable domain: GAGVSQSPSNKVTEKGKDVELRCDPISGHTALYWYRQSLGQGLEFLIYFQGNSAPDKSGLPSDRFSAERTGGSVSTLTIQRTQQEDSAVYLCASSPSRGQGNRYEQYFGPGTRLTVT.

This rearrangement joins TRBV11-1 to TRBJ2-7, with TRBD2 identical over 13 bases. From germline, CDR1 is SGHAT and CDR2 FQDESV (reference sequence). The CDR3 extends over 18 amino acids. V lost 4 bases to trimming and J lost 3 bases; unmatched junction nucleotides: 12. CDR3 protein: CASSSLRGTSGTNYEQYF. CDR3 sequence (DNA): TGTGCCAGCAGCTCGCTTCGGGGGACTAGCGGGACGAACTACGAGCAGTACTTC. The full variable domain, completed using reference TRBV11-1 and TRBJ2-7, is EAEVAQSPRYKITEKSQAVAFWCDPISGHATLYWYRQILGQGPELLVQFQDESVVDDSQLPKDRFSAERLKGVDSTLKIQPAELGDSAMYLCASSSLRGTSGTNYEQYFGPGTRLTVT.

Here the CDR3 reads CASSYLSGGYEQYF. The CDR3, as DNA: TGTGCCAGCAGTTATTTATCAGGGGGCTACGAGCAGTACTTC. The rearrangement joins TRBV6-5 to TRBJ2-7; TRBD1 agrees at 7 bases. The CDR3 runs 14 residues. The germline V gene encodes CDR1 MNHEY and CDR2 SVGAGI. Trimming took 3 bases from V and 3 from J; bases not matched to a gene: 5.

This chain connects TRBV20-1 to TRBJ2-1; 8 bases fit TRBD1. Germline V gene sequence: CDR1 DFQATT, CDR2 SNEGSKA (reference sequence). The CDR3 is made up of 11 amino acids. With V trimmed by 6 bases and J by 9 bases, 4 bases remained unmatched. The CDR3 protein is CSARGPVEQFF. The CDR3 nucleotides read TGCAGTGCCAGGGGGCCAGTTGAGCAGTTCTTC.